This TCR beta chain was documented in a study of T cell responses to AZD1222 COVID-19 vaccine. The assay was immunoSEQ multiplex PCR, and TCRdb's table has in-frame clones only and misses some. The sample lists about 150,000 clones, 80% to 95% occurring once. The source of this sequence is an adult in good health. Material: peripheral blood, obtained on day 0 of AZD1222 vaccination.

Here the CDR3 reads CASSPPGLAEETQYF. As DNA, the CDR3 is TGTGCCAGCAGCCCACCGGGACTAGCGGAAGAGACCCAGTACTTC. This sequence joins TRBV3-1 (or the pseudogene TRBV3-2) and TRBJ2-5; 11 nucleotides align to TRBD2. J lost 3 bases, V lost 4 bases, and 4 bases had no gene match. The CDR3 is made up of 15 amino acids. CDR1 and CDR2 (germline): LGHDT, YNNKEL (reference sequence).